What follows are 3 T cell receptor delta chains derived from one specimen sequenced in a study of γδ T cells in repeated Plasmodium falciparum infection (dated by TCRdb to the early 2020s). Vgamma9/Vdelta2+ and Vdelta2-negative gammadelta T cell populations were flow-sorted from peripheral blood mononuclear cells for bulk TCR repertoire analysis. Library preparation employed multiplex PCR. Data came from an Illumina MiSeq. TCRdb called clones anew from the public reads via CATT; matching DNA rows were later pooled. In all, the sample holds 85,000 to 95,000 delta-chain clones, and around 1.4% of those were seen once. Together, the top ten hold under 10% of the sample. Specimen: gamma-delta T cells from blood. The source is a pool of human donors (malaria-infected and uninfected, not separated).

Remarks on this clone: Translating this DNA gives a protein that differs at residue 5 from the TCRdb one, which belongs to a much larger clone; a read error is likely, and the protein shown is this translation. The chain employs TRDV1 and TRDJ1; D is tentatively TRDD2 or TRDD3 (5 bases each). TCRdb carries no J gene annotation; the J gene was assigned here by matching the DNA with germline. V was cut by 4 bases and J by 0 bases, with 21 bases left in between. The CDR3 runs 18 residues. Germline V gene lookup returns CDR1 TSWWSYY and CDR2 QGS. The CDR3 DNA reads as TGTGCTCTTGGGGGATACACCTACGTTTGGGTTTACACCGATAAACTCATCTTT. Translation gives CALGGYTYVWVYTDKLIF.

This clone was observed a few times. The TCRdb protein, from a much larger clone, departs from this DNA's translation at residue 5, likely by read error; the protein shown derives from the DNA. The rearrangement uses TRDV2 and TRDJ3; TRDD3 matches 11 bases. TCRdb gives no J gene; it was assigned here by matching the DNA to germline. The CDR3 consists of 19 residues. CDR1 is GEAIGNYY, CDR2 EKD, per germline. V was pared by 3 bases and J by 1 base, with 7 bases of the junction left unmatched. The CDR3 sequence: CACDSTGGYASWDTRQMFF. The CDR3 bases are TGTGCCTGTGACTCTACTGGGGGATATGCGTCCTGGGACACCCGACAGATGTTTTTC.

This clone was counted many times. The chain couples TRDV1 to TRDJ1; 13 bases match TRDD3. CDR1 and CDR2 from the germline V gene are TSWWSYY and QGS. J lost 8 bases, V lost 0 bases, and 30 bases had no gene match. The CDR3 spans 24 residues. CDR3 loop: CALGELSRIVLGDTRVMVGGKLIF. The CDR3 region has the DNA TGTGCTCTTGGGGAACTATCCAGAATAGTACTGGGGGATACGCGTGTGATGGTGGGGGGCAAACTCATCTTT.